The source of this T cell receptor beta chain is a study of vaccination effects on CD4 cells after COVID-19. Overall study: Post-vaccine sampling took place a median of 72 days after the second dose. General study points: After vaccination, at late timepoints, clones induced by infection and by vaccine contracted markedly.

After expansion with viral peptide pools in the ViraFEST assay, antigen-specific CD4+ T cells were sequenced. A roughly 10-day culture period preceded the isolation of CD4+ T cells. Each participant was given two doses of one vaccine (BNT162b2 or mRNA-1273). A density of more than 1.5 million PBMC per well was used; these cells were cultured with approximately 9.3 IU/ml IL-2 and 10 ug/ml peptides. On this clone: Its specificity is not known.

Libraries were prepared by immunoSEQ multiplex PCR; TCRdb keeps only in-frame clonotypes and omits some of them. The data show about 15,000 clones, with about 70% seen just once and 20% to 25% held by the top ten. Trimming cost V 6 bases and J 4 bases, with 9 bases left between them. CDR3 length equals 13 residues. This chain links TRBV12-3 or TRBV12-4 with TRBJ1-4, with TRBD1 as a possible D gene (6 bases). Here the sequenced sample was CD4+ T cells from PBMCs cultured with HCoV-NL63 spike peptides, taken after COVID-19 vaccination. The clonotype originates from a human donor who received a COVID-19 vaccine. CDR3 sequence reads: CASRRQVNEKLFF. Written as DNA, the CDR3 is TGTGCCAGCAGGAGACAGGTTAATGAAAAACTGTTTTTT.